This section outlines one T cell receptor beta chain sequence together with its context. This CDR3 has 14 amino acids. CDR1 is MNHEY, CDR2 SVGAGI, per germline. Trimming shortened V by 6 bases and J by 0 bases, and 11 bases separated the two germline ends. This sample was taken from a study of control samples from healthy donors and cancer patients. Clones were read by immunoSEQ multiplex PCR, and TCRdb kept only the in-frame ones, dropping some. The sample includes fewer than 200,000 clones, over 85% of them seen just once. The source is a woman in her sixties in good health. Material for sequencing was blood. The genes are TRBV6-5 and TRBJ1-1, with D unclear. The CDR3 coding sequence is TGTGCCAGCAGCCCACAGCTCATGAACACTGAAGCTTTCTTT. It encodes CASSPQLMNTEAFF.